This entry is about one TCR beta chain. What it recognizes is unknown. In the library, individual cDNA molecules carried attached unique molecular identifiers. From the 5' RACE reads, TCRdb called clonotypes with MiXCR, one entry per CDR3 protein. The sample lists 50,000 to 60,000 distinct CDR3 sequences, around 13% occurring once. V gave up 3 bases and J gave up 4 bases; unmatched junction bases: 1. CDR3 length: 13 residues. These data come from a study of early T cells in non-severe SARS-CoV-2 infection. Across the study: Unsorted whole-blood RNA was sequenced in bulk, leaving chains unpaired.

General study results and limits: There was a bias toward anti-spike CD8 responses in VDJdb matching, which missed private and CD4 specificities.

The specimen sequenced was whole blood. The source of this sequence is an adult who was a healthcare worker with PCR-confirmed SARS-CoV-2 infection or an uninfected control (not recorded which). The chain carries TRBV12-3 or TRBV12-4 and TRBJ1-1, with 8 bases lining up with TRBD1. In DNA form, the CDR3 reads TGTGCCAGCAGTTTCACAGGGGGCACTGAAGCTTTCTTT. Encoded protein: CASSFTGGTEAFF.